This T cell receptor (beta chain) was captured by sequencing in a study of blood T cell repertoires in COVID-19. Sequencing used immunoSEQ multiplex PCR; TCRdb keeps in-frame clones, though not all of them. The table records hundreds of thousands of clones, about 85% of them present only once. The specimen was PBMCs or T cells enriched from blood (not recorded which). This sequence originates from a woman aged 45-60 years who had recovered from COVID-19.

This chain's CDR3 is CASSQRVGTGTWNEQFF. For the CDR3, the DNA is TGTGCCAGCAGCCAAAGAGTCGGGACTGGAACTTGGAATGAGCAGTTCTTC. The chain links TRBV6-2 or TRBV6-3 to TRBJ2-1; TRBD2 is a possible D gene (6 bases). Trimming pared 6 bases from V and 7 bases from J, leaving 25 bases between. There are 17 residues in the CDR3. Germline-derived CDR1 and CDR2 are MNHEY and SVGEGT.